This T cell receptor (beta chain) was retrieved from a study of T cell changes during pregnancy in multiple sclerosis. Only in-frame clones appear in the TCRdb table, and some are missing; sequencing was by immunoSEQ multiplex PCR. This table holds fewer than 40,000 clones, approximately 86% found once. The CDR3 is 13 amino acids. V shed 8 bases, J shed 1 base, and the junction held 2 bases outside the gene matches. Germline V gives CDR1 SGHTS, CDR2 YDEGEE. The gene calls are TRBV5-8 and TRBJ1-1; TRBD1 aligns across 10 bases. This clonotype originated in a female donor with multiple sclerosis, enrolled in a pregnancy study. Sequences were derived from CD8+ T cells from peripheral blood mononuclear cells, sampled in the first trimester of pregnancy. For the CDR3, the DNA is TGTGCCAGATGGGACAGGGGGAACACTGAAGCTTTCTTT. It is translated as CARWDRGNTEAFF.